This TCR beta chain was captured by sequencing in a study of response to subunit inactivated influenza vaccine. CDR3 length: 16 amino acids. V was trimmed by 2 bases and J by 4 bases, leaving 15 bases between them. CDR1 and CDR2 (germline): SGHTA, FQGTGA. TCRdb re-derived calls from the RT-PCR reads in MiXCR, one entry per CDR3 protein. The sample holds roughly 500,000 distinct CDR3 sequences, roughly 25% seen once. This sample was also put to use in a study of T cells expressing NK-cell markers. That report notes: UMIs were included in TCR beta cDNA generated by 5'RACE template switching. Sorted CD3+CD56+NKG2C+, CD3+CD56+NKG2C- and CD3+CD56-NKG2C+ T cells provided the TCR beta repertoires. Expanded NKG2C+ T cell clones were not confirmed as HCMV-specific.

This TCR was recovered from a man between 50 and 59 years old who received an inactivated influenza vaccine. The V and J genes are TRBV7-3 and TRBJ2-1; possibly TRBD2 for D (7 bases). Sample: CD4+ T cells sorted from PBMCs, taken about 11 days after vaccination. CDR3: CASSLLAGAAYNEQFF. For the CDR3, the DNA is TGTGCCAGCAGCTTACTTGCGGGGGCCGCTTACAATGAGCAGTTCTTC.